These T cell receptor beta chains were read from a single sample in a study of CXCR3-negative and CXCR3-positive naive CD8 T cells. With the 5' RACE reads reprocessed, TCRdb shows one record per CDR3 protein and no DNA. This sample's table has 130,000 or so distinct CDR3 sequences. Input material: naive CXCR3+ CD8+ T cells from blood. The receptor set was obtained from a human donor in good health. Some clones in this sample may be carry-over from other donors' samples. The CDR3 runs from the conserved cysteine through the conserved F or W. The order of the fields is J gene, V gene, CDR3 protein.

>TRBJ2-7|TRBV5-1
CASSLDIGLAGAYEQYF
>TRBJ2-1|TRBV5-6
CASSLGFRKQLEGNPYNEQFF
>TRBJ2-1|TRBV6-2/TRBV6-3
CASRPGLNEQFF
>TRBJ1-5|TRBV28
CASSSGLSNQPQHF
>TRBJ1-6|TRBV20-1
CSARDTLGQGYSPLHF
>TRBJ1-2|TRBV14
CASSRNLNRDREGYTF
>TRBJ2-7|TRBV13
CASSLTGQGSYEQCF
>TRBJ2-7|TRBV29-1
CSVSPGVEQYF
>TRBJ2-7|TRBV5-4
CASRSEAGSAYEQYF
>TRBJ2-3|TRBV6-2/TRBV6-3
CASSYPGTYTDTQYF
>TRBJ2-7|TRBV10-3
CAISDMAGGSYEQYF
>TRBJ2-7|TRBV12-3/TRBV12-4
CASSLQSYEQYF
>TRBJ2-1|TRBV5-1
CASSLAGSSGYLYNEQFF
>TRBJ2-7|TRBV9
CASSVGSGLLNEQYF
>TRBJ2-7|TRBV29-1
CSVGSRDGSYEQYF
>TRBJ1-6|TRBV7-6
CASSARQGNSPLHF
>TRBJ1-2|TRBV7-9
CASSLVASRLHGYTF
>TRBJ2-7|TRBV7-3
CASSGYGGADYEQYF
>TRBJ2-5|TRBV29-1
CSYRTSGDNQETQYF
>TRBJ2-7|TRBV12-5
CASGLGATSGYYEQYF
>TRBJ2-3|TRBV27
CASSSIRQGAGLDTQYF
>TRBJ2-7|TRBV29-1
CSVEGGDAYEQYF
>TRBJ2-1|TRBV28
CATRTTSGNEQFF
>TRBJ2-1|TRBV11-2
CASSSFWREVSISYNEQFF
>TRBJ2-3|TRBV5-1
CASSLGLAGTTDTQYF
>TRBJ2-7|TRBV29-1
CSVVGQGAPSSYEQYF
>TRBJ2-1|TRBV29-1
CSVERMVPEQFF
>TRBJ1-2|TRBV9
CASSVDGTDYGYTF
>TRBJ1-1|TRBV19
CASSIQGYTEAFF
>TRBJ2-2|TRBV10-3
CAISAGGGTGELFF
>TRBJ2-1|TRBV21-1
CASSNGGRASEQFF